The 26 T cell receptor beta chains listed next were all sequenced from one sample in a study of T-cell memory formation after mild COVID-19. MiXCR was run by TCRdb on the 5' RACE reads, yielding one entry per CDR3 protein. The sample has about 430,000 distinct CDR3 sequences, roughly 24% seen once. The sequenced sample consisted of PBMCs or a T cell subset sorted from them (not recorded which). Receptor source: an adult woman who had mild COVID-19 (a few samples of this study predate the infection). Cell type and time point are not known.

J is TRBJ2-3 and V is TRBV30; TRBD1 aligns across 7 bases. This CDR3 spans 15 amino acids. The J segment lost 2 bases and the V segment lost 3 bases, leaving 8 bases of the junction unmatched. CDR1 GTSNPN and CDR2 SVGIG come from the germline V gene (reference sequence). The CDR3 bases are TGTGCCTGGAGCACGGGACAGCTAGACACAGATACGCAGTATTTT. It codes for CAWSTGQLDTDTQYF.

This chain joins TRBV7-9 and TRBJ2-3, with unresolved D. Trimming removed 3 bases from V and 0 bases from J, with 10 bases in between. The germline V gene has CDR1 SEHNR and CDR2 FQNEAQ (reference sequence). The CDR3 length is 15 residues. The CDR3 DNA follows: TGTGCCAGCAGCTTGCACTTATCTAGCACAGATACGCAGTATTTT. Its translation is CASSLHLSSTDTQYF.

Only a few counts were recorded for this clonotype. The rearrangement uses TRBV5-1 and TRBJ2-7; 12 nucleotides line up with TRBD2. This CDR3 region has 16 residues. Germline V gives CDR1 SGHRS, CDR2 YFSETQ. J gave up 2 bases and V 6 bases, and 9 bases lay outside the gene matches. CDR3 sequence: CASTPGLAGFTYEQYF. CDR3 nucleotide sequence: TGCGCCAGCACGCCCGGACTAGCGGGATTTACCTACGAGCAGTACTTC. Using reference TRBV5-1 and TRBJ2-7 for the parts outside the CDR3, the full variable domain is KAGVTQTPRYLIKTRGQQVTLSCSPISGHRSVSWYQQTPGQGLQFLFEYFSETQRNKGNFPGRFSGRQFSNSRSEMNVSTLELGDSALYLCASTPGLAGFTYEQYFGPGTRLTVT.

CDR3 sequence reads: CASSQPVGTGNTIYF. The CDR3 nucleotides are TGTGCCAGCAGCCAGCCTGTGGGGACTGGAAACACCATATATTTT. The V and J genes are TRBV14 and TRBJ1-3; D ambiguous. Germline lookup yields CDR1 SGHDN and CDR2 FVKESK. The V and J ends lost 3 bases and 2 bases respectively, with 11 bases between them. The CDR3 has 15 residues. The full variable domain, in which reference TRBV14 and TRBJ1-3 provide the parts outside the CDR3, is EAGVTQFPSHSVIEKGQTVTLRCDPISGHDNLYWYRRVMGKEIKFLLHFVKESKQDESGMPNNRFLAERTGGTYSTLKVQPAELEDSGVYFCASSQPVGTGNTIYFGEGSWLTVV.

This chain links TRBV5-6 with TRBJ1-2; the match to TRBD1 covers 7 bases. Germline loops: CDR1 SGHDT, CDR2 YYEEEE. Unmatched junction bases numbered 12, after V lost 4 bases and J lost 6 bases. CDR3 length equals 15 residues. CDR3 sequence (DNA): TGTGCCAGCAGCCTCCGACAGGGTTATTCCCATGGCTACACCTTC. Amino acid sequence: CASSLRQGYSHGYTF.

This clonotype was found a few times. CDR3 loop: CASSQGPSSNEQFF. DNA of the CDR3: TGCGCCAGCAGCCAAGGTCCCAGTTCGAATGAGCAGTTCTTC. This sequence joins TRBV4-1 and TRBJ2-1, with unresolved D. This CDR3 is 14 amino acids long. Trimming left V 1 base short and J 7 bases short, with 11 bases between. CDR1 and CDR2 (germline): MGHRA, YSYEKL.

In its sample, this clonotype was seen a few times. The chain couples TRBV14 to TRBJ2-3; D gene uncertain. Germline V CDR1 and CDR2: SGHDN, FVKESK. This CDR3 comprises 15 residues. Trimming took off 0 bases at V and 7 bases at J, with 14 bases between the two ends. The CDR3 sequence: CASSQEGSRGNTQYF. CDR3 DNA: TGTGCCAGCAGCCAAGAAGGATCAAGAGGAAATACGCAGTATTTT.

This clonotype was recorded a few times. The genes are TRBV24-1 and TRBJ1-5; D may be TRBD1 (5 bases). V lost 1 base, J lost 1 base, and 16 bases lay in between. Germline assignment: CDR1 KGHDR and CDR2 SFDVKD. CDR3 size: 18 residues. Written as DNA, the CDR3 is TGTGCCACCAGTGATTTTGGGGATAAGGGGAAAAGCAATCAGCCCCAGCATTTT. Protein product: CATSDFGDKGKSNQPQHF.

A few counts support this clonotype. The CDR3 sequence: CAISEGGYEQYF. Here the CDR3 DNA reads TGTGCCATCAGTGAGGGCGGATACGAGCAGTACTTC. This chain joins TRBV10-3 and TRBJ2-7, with no clear D. Germline V CDR1 and CDR2: ENHRY, SYGVKD. This CDR3 is 12 amino acids long. Deletions cut 2 bases from V and 4 bases from J, with 6 bases between.

The rearrangement links TRBV4-1 to TRBJ1-6; TRBD1 is a possible D gene (6 bases). The CDR3 is 15 residues long. The V gene lost 0 bases and the J gene lost 10 bases, with 13 bases spanning the gap. Per germline, CDR1 MGHRA and CDR2 YSYEKL. CDR3 in DNA: TGCGCCAGCAGCCAAGATAGGCCAGGGACATCACCCCTCCACTTT. This codes for CASSQDRPGTSPLHF.

The rearrangement joins TRBV4-1 to TRBJ1-3; D is ambiguous. Per germline, CDR1 MGHRA and CDR2 YSYEKL. CDR3 size: 15 residues. V was pared by 0 bases and J by 0 bases, with 6 bases between. Here the CDR3 DNA reads TGCGCCAGCAGCCAAGACCCCATCTCTGGAAACACCATATATTTT. Its protein product is CASSQDPISGNTIYF.

The rearrangement links TRBV6-1 to TRBJ2-7, with D perhaps TRBD1 (7 bases). Trimming removed 5 bases from V and 4 bases from J, with 21 bases in between. The V gene's germline CDR1 is MNHNS and CDR2 SASEGT. The CDR3 loop spans 16 amino acids. The CDR3 DNA is TGTGCCAGCAGTCCCCGGACAGGAGGGGGGATTTACGAGCAGTACTTC. Translation gives CASSPRTGGGIYEQYF.

The chain carries TRBV29-1 and TRBJ2-1, with TRBD2 matching over 8 bases. The V gene end was trimmed by 7 bases and the J gene end by 3 bases; junction bases not matched to a gene: 8. Looked up from germline, CDR1 is SQVTM and CDR2 is ANQGSEA. The CDR3 runs to 14 residues. The CDR3 sequence: CSGRGAGGYNEQFF. Here the CDR3 DNA reads TGCAGCGGTCGGGGGGCGGGGGGCTACAATGAGCAGTTCTTC.

V and J are TRBV6-4 and TRBJ1-2; tentative D call: TRBD1 (6 bases). Looked up from germline, CDR1 is MRHNA and CDR2 is SNTAGT. The V end lost 6 bases, the J end lost 4 bases, and 12 bases lay between the germline ends. The CDR3 contains 13 residues. Here the CDR3 reads CASREGHVYGYTF. The CDR3 DNA is TGTGCCAGCAGGGAGGGACACGTCTATGGCTACACCTTC.

The genes are TRBV2 and TRBJ1-1, with 7 bases that match TRBD1. J was trimmed by 2 bases and V by 6 bases; bases with no gene match: 9. Germline assignment: CDR1 SNHLY and CDR2 FYNNEI. CDR3 length equals 15 residues. In nucleotides, the CDR3 is TGTGCCAGCAGACAGGGGATCGATCGTAACACTGAAGCTTTCTTT. As protein: CASRQGIDRNTEAFF.

The chain has TRBV7-3 and TRBJ2-3; 12 bases map to TRBD2. This CDR3 is built from 16 residues. The junction had 6 bases not matched to a gene; V was cut back by 4 bases and J by 4 bases. From germline, CDR1 is SGHTA and CDR2 FQGTGA. CDR3 sequence: CASSSGLAGIPDTQYF. The CDR3 DNA follows: TGTGCCAGCAGCTCTGGACTAGCGGGAATCCCAGATACGCAGTATTTT.

This chain uses TRBV10-3 with TRBJ2-7, with 13 bases matching TRBD2. The CDR3 is 15 residues long. Looked up from germline, CDR1 is ENHRY and CDR2 is SYGVKD. The V and J ends lost 5 bases and 3 bases, in that order; junction bases with no gene match: 4. The CDR3 DNA reads as TGTGCCATCAGTACTAGCGGGAGGGCCCTCTACGAGCAGTACTTC. This translates into CAISTSGRALYEQYF.

The sample holds a few counts of this clonotype. The chain links TRBV5-1 to TRBJ2-3; TRBD2 matches 8 bases. The V gene's germline CDR1 is SGHRS and CDR2 YFSETQ. J gave up 3 bases and V 0 bases, and 12 bases lay outside the gene matches. The CDR3 runs to 18 residues. Written as DNA, the CDR3 is TGCGCCAGCAGCTTGGCAGGACTTGCGGGGGGTCGAACAGATACGCAGTATTTT. Translating gives CASSLAGLAGGRTDTQYF.

This chain links TRBV5-6 with TRBJ2-5; D may be TRBD1 (5 bases). Looked up from germline, CDR1 is SGHDT and CDR2 is YYEEEE. The V end lost 2 bases, the J end lost 2 bases, and 10 bases lay between the germline ends. The CDR3 length is 14 residues. CDR3 residues: CASSFQGWQETQYF. The CDR3 DNA reads as TGTGCCAGCAGCTTTCAGGGTTGGCAAGAGACCCAGTACTTC. Variable domain in full (rest from reference TRBV5-6 and TRBJ2-5): DAGVTQSPTHLIKTRGQQVTLRCSPKSGHDTVSWYQQALGQGPQFIFQYYEEEERQRGNFPDRFSGHQFPNYSSELNVNALLLGDSALYLCASSFQGWQETQYFGPGTRLLVL.

The chain is built from TRBV4-3 and TRBJ2-7, with 8 bases identical to TRBD2. Unmatched junction bases numbered 6, after V lost 0 bases and J lost 2 bases. In germline, CDR1 is LGHNA, CDR2 YSLEER. The CDR3 loop spans 16 amino acids. The CDR3 reads CASSQEGSGTAYEQYF. CDR3 DNA: TGCGCCAGCAGCCAAGAGGGTAGCGGGACCGCCTACGAGCAGTACTTC.

V is TRBV7-9 and J is TRBJ1-1; 7 bases are a match to TRBD1. The CDR3 has 13 residues. With 5 bases clipped from V and 5 bases from J, the junction kept 5 bases outside the gene matches. Germline V lookup: CDR1 SEHNR, CDR2 FQNEAQ (reference sequence). CDR3 coding DNA: TGTGCCAGCAGCAAAGCGGGACAGACTGAAGCTTTCTTT. This sequence encodes CASSKAGQTEAFF.

V gene TRBV7-9 combines with J gene TRBJ2-2, with unresolved D. The V and J ends lost 1 base and 0 bases respectively, with 9 bases between them. The CDR3 is 16 residues long. The germline CDR1 and CDR2 sequences are SEHNR and FQNEAQ (reference sequence). Here the CDR3 reads CASSLGGGTNTGELFF. DNA for the CDR3: TGTGCCAGCAGCTTAGGTGGCGGAACGAACACCGGGGAGCTGTTTTTT.

This clonotype was observed a few times. The rearrangement links TRBV6-5 to TRBJ2-1; no reliable D call. V was pared by 5 bases and J by 0 bases, with 11 bases between. The CDR3 is 15 amino acids. CDR1 is MNHEY, CDR2 SVGAGI, per germline. DNA for the CDR3: TGTGCCAGCAGTCTTAGGCCCAGCTCCTACAATGAGCAGTTCTTC. Its protein product is CASSLRPSSYNEQFF.

This clonotype showed up just a few times. This rearrangement joins TRBV12-3 or TRBV12-4 to TRBJ1-1; TRBD1 might be the D (6 bases). The CDR3 totals 14 residues. The V gene lost 8 bases and the J gene lost 1 base, with 14 bases spanning the gap. CDR3 DNA sequence: TGTGCCAGCGGACAGCCCCCGGAGAACACTGAAGCTTTCTTT. Protein: CASGQPPENTEAFF.

CDR3 sequence (DNA): TGCAGCGTTGAAGATCCTATGACAGGGGAGGGGGAGACCCAGTACTTC. Its protein is CSVEDPMTGEGETQYF. The chain employs TRBV29-1 and TRBJ2-5; D is possibly TRBD1 (8 bases). There are 16 residues in the CDR3. Trimming pared 0 bases from V and 5 bases from J, leaving 19 bases between. The germline CDR1 and CDR2 sequences are SQVTM and ANQGSEA.

The V call is TRBV3-1, the J call TRBJ2-3; TRBD1 aligns across 8 bases. This CDR3 comprises 16 residues. V lost 1 base and J lost 2; bases outside the gene matches: 5. Germline values: CDR1 LGHDT, CDR2 YNNKEL (reference sequence). Here the CDR3 DNA reads TGTGCCAGCAGCCAAGTAAGCAGGGGGCTCACAGATACGCAGTATTTT. Protein sequence: CASSQVSRGLTDTQYF.